The TCR beta chain under discussion was sequenced for a study of T cell responses to AZD1222 COVID-19 vaccine. Study-level information: Pooled in the analysis were second doses at about 4 or about 12 weeks.

The CDR3 extends over 14 amino acids. Germline V lookup: CDR1 SGHVS, CDR2 FQNEAQ. The V end was cut by 5 bases, the J end by 0 bases, with 10 bases between. This clone has a single count. What it binds is unknown. Libraries were prepared by immunoSEQ multiplex PCR; TCRdb keeps only in-frame clonotypes and omits some of them. Of about 160,000 clones in the sample, less than 95% are singletons; the top ten hold 1.3%. Broader study findings: Just 5 or 6 AZD1222 recipients tested seropositive at baseline. All repertoire sampling was performed exclusively after the peak T cell response.

The receptor comes from an adult in good health. Source: peripheral blood, taken on day 0 of AZD1222 vaccination. The rearrangement uses TRBV7-8 and TRBJ1-2, with D possibly matching TRBD1 (6 bases). The CDR3 nucleotides are TGTGCCAGCAGCAACAGGGCCTCTAACTATGGCTACACCTTC. Translated, it gives CASSNRASNYGYTF.